The rows below give T cell receptor beta chains drawn from one sample of a study of CD8 T cells in Susac syndrome. TCRdb processed the immunoSEQ multiplex PCR reads anew with MiXCR; each CDR3 protein has one entry. Of approximately 160,000 distinct CDR3 sequences in the sample, approximately 93% were seen once. Sequencing used CD4+ T cells from PBMCs. The receptors shown here come from a human donor with multiple sclerosis. Both conserved end residues are trimmed from each CDR3. The order of the fields is V gene, J gene, CDR3 protein.

V gene: TRBV9
J gene: TRBJ1-2
CDR3 protein: ASSVSPGEKGYT

V gene: TRBV5-1
J gene: TRBJ2-1
CDR3 protein: ASSLALGLYNEQF

V gene: TRBV9
J gene: TRBJ2-1
CDR3 protein: ASSWTPGLDNNEQF

V gene: TRBV28
J gene: TRBJ2-1
CDR3 protein: ASSLWASSGRPNNEQF

V gene: TRBV30
J gene: TRBJ2-4
CDR3 protein: AWSVGTGQNIQY

V gene: TRBV20-1
J gene: TRBJ2-5
CDR3 protein: SATMASGSQETQY

V gene: TRBV29-1
J gene: TRBJ2-3
CDR3 protein: SVDVLAGTDTQY

V gene: TRBV10-3
J gene: TRBJ1-1
CDR3 protein: AISDQGTTEAF

V gene: TRBV20-1
J gene: TRBJ2-3
CDR3 protein: SVGGRGTDTQY

V gene: TRBV20-1
J gene: TRBJ1-1
CDR3 protein: SAPDRGFAEAF

V gene: TRBV6-2/TRBV6-3
J gene: TRBJ2-5
CDR3 protein: ASSSSKGETQY

V gene: TRBV28
J gene: TRBJ2-7
CDR3 protein: ASSYHTYEQY

V gene: TRBV30
J gene: TRBJ1-5
CDR3 protein: AWSSQHQPQH

V gene: TRBV4-3
J gene: TRBJ1-2
CDR3 protein: ASSQEGYQDSYYGYT

V gene: TRBV12-3/TRBV12-4
J gene: TRBJ2-1
CDR3 protein: ASSFRFFHEQF

V gene: TRBV7-2
J gene: TRBJ2-7
CDR3 protein: ASSLNFVRSVYEQY

V gene: TRBV3-1
J gene: TRBJ2-7
CDR3 protein: ASSSWDRGREQY

V gene: TRBV20-1
J gene: TRBJ2-5
CDR3 protein: SAITSGGQETQY

V gene: TRBV20-1
J gene: TRBJ2-2
CDR3 protein: SARVSNQLTGELF

V gene: TRBV7-8
J gene: TRBJ2-1
CDR3 protein: ASSSGLAGELTYNEQF

V gene: TRBV18
J gene: TRBJ2-1
CDR3 protein: ASSPSPSSEQF

V gene: TRBV5-3
J gene: TRBJ2-6
CDR3 protein: ARRLWTGILSGANVLT

V gene: TRBV4-3
J gene: TRBJ2-1
CDR3 protein: ASSQEPSGWALNEQF

V gene: TRBV20-1
J gene: TRBJ2-3
CDR3 protein: SARGRTSGRADTQY

V gene: TRBV7-2
J gene: TRBJ1-5
CDR3 protein: ASSLVGVGGVNQPQH

V gene: TRBV9
J gene: TRBJ2-1
CDR3 protein: ASSALAGGVYNEQF

V gene: TRBV9
J gene: TRBJ2-5
CDR3 protein: ASSTGGGQGLQAQY

V gene: TRBV20-1
J gene: TRBJ2-7
CDR3 protein: SARWGGISYEQY

V gene: TRBV12-3/TRBV12-4
J gene: TRBJ1-1
CDR3 protein: ASSLIQANTEAF

V gene: TRBV6-2/TRBV6-3
J gene: TRBJ2-1
CDR3 protein: ASRSTRDRNYNEQF

V gene: TRBV20-1
J gene: TRBJ2-3
CDR3 protein: SASRSDTQY

V gene: TRBV7-2
J gene: TRBJ2-1
CDR3 protein: ASSLNAGPYNEQF

V gene: TRBV29-1
J gene: TRBJ2-7
CDR3 protein: SVGQRHEQY

V gene: TRBV30
J gene: TRBJ1-5
CDR3 protein: AWDTGFNQPQH

V gene: TRBV5-1
J gene: TRBJ2-1
CDR3 protein: ASSMSLPGQGAEQF

V gene: TRBV7-2
J gene: TRBJ2-7
CDR3 protein: ASSLEPFYEQY

V gene: TRBV5-6
J gene: TRBJ1-2
CDR3 protein: ASGWDRASGGYT

V gene: TRBV7-2
J gene: TRBJ2-7
CDR3 protein: ASSEVRGPYEQY

V gene: TRBV12-3/TRBV12-4
J gene: TRBJ1-1
CDR3 protein: ASSTGTRGTEAF

V gene: TRBV12-3/TRBV12-4
J gene: TRBJ2-1
CDR3 protein: ASVRAQIGNEQF

V gene: TRBV18
J gene: TRBJ1-1
CDR3 protein: ASSPEQGVKKAF

V gene: TRBV28
J gene: TRBJ1-2
CDR3 protein: ASSQFTVRSYGYT